A selection of T cell receptor beta chains follows, all from one sample in a study of shared clonotypes between healthy human individuals. TCRdb's copy holds only in-frame clones and misses some; the assay was immunoSEQ multiplex PCR. The sample holds around 980,000 clones, approximately 78% seen once. What was sequenced was memory CD4+ T cells from PBMCs. The receptors originated from a man between 18 and 35 years old in good health. Some clones in this sample may be carry-over from other donors' samples. Both conserved end residues are part of each CDR3. The size entry is marked missing in some rows and otherwise reads once, few, many or a size class.

j_gene: TRBJ2-3; abundance: NA; v_gene: TRBV28; CDR3aa: CASSSPMFGSKADTQYF
j_gene: TRBJ1-2; abundance: NA; v_gene: TRBV19; CDR3aa: CASSGQGRLYGYTF
j_gene: TRBJ1-2; abundance: NA; v_gene: TRBV4-1; CDR3aa: CASSPPRDTTYGYTF
j_gene: TRBJ2-7; abundance: NA; v_gene: TRBV11-1; CDR3aa: CASGSGTIDEQYF
j_gene: TRBJ1-2; abundance: once; v_gene: TRBV25-1; CDR3aa: CASSYGTSTDYGYTF
j_gene: TRBJ2-2; abundance: NA; v_gene: TRBV7-2; CDR3aa: CASSLYTAKNTGELFF
j_gene: TRBJ2-1; abundance: NA; v_gene: TRBV7-3; CDR3aa: CASSLKTSGSDEQFF
j_gene: TRBJ2-7; abundance: NA; v_gene: TRBV6-1; CDR3aa: CASRLPGYEQYF
j_gene: TRBJ2-7; abundance: NA; v_gene: TRBV7-9; CDR3aa: CAAVRDGYEQYF
j_gene: TRBJ1-1; abundance: NA; v_gene: TRBV6-6; CDR3aa: CASSYTGGVTEAFF
j_gene: TRBJ2-1; abundance: NA; v_gene: TRBV18; CDR3aa: CASSPPAPNRNEQFF
j_gene: TRBJ2-5; abundance: NA; v_gene: TRBV28; CDR3aa: CATSHRETQYF
j_gene: TRBJ2-1; abundance: few; v_gene: TRBV5-1; CDR3aa: CASSPGLAGGPYNEQFF
j_gene: TRBJ1-5; abundance: NA; v_gene: TRBV2; CDR3aa: CASSRDRGSQPQHF
j_gene: TRBJ1-6; abundance: NA; v_gene: TRBV6-5; CDR3aa: CASSYYLGAGSPLHF
j_gene: TRBJ1-1; abundance: NA; v_gene: TRBV4-1; CDR3aa: CASSPFGRGGDTEAFF
j_gene: TRBJ2-1; abundance: NA; v_gene: TRBV30; CDR3aa: CAWSLEGVGSEQFF
j_gene: TRBJ2-7; abundance: NA; v_gene: TRBV18; CDR3aa: CASSPSLYEQYF
j_gene: TRBJ2-3; abundance: NA; v_gene: TRBV18; CDR3aa: CASSPGTSSHTQYF
j_gene: TRBJ2-3; abundance: NA; v_gene: TRBV5-4; CDR3aa: CASRAGSSTDTQYF
j_gene: TRBJ2-2; abundance: NA; v_gene: TRBV4-2; CDR3aa: CASSQEGDWTGGTGELFF
j_gene: TRBJ1-1; abundance: NA; v_gene: TRBV6-5; CDR3aa: CASSRGTGLTEAFF
j_gene: TRBJ1-4; abundance: NA; v_gene: TRBV4-2; CDR3aa: CASSGSGRGKSKLFF
j_gene: TRBJ2-1; abundance: NA; v_gene: TRBV9; CDR3aa: CASSVVTSGSDEQFF